The 18 T cell receptor beta chains in this list originate from one sample, sequenced in a study of metastatic and nonmetastatic thyroid tumors. TCRdb re-called clones via MiXCR from the PCR reads. The sample includes about 33,000 clones, over 15% of them seen just once. Among the patients, none had received any treatment before thyroid surgery. The sequenced sample consisted of blood. These receptors came from a female donor with papillary thyroid cancer or a benign thyroid nodule (not recorded which). Some clones in this sample may be carry-over from other donors' samples.

DNA of the CDR3: TGTGCCAGAGGTCGTGGGGGTCCTTTGGGCTATGGCTACACCTTC. Its protein is CARGRGGPLGYGYTF. The chain employs TRBV28 and TRBJ1-2; D might be TRBD1 (5 bases). This CDR3 has 15 residues. Trimming pared 9 bases from V and 4 bases from J, leaving 21 bases between. Germline V lookup: CDR1 MDHEN, CDR2 SYDVKM.

This clone was observed many times. The genes are TRBV6-2 or TRBV6-3 and TRBJ2-7, with D maybe TRBD2 (6 bases). Trimming left V 7 bases short and J 3 bases short, with 13 bases between. The CDR3 has 13 residues. Germline V CDR1 and CDR2: MNHEY, SVGEGT. For the CDR3, the DNA is TGTGCCAGCAACGGCGGGGCGGACTACGAGCAGTACTTC. Protein sequence: CASNGGADYEQYF.

The sample holds many counts of this clone. The V call is TRBV3-1, the J call TRBJ1-3; D perhaps matches TRBD1 (6 bases). CDR1 is LGHDT and CDR2 is YNNKEL in the germline V gene (reference sequence). The CDR3 runs to 14 residues. V was trimmed by 4 bases and J by 1 base, leaving 8 bases between them. CDR3 sequence: CASSRTASGNTIYF. The CDR3 nucleotides read TGTGCCAGCAGCCGGACAGCATCTGGAAACACCATATATTTT.

This clone was seen repeatedly, ten times or more. The V call is TRBV27, the J call TRBJ2-7, with D perhaps matching TRBD1 (6 bases). Trimming pared 5 bases from V and 5 bases from J, leaving 13 bases between. The CDR3 runs 13 residues. Germline V CDR1 and CDR2: MNHEY, SMNVEV (reference sequence). The CDR3: CASSPKQGNEQYF. The CDR3 nucleotides read TGTGCCAGCAGTCCAAAACAGGGAAACGAGCAGTACTTC.

This clone was found many times. The chain is built from TRBV4-1 and TRBJ1-1; perhaps TRBD1 as D (5 bases). The CDR3 is made up of 14 amino acids. CDR1 MGHRA and CDR2 YSYEKL come from the germline V gene. Trimming cost V 4 bases and J 3 bases, with 12 bases left between them. The CDR3 DNA reads as TGCGCCAGCAGCCGGCCTGACAGTTACACTGAAGCTTTCTTT. Translating gives CASSRPDSYTEAFF.

This clone was counted many times. The chain has TRBV11-2 and TRBJ2-3; 7 positions agree with TRBD1. Germline CDR1 reads SGHAT; CDR2 reads FQNNGV. The junction had 4 bases not matched to a gene; V was cut back by 3 bases and J by 4 bases. The CDR3 is 14 residues long. Written as DNA, the CDR3 is TGTGCCAGCAGCTTTTCGACAGGGTCAGATACGCAGTATTTT. It specifies CASSFSTGSDTQYF.

This CDR3 is CASSTTPSSYEQYF. In DNA, the CDR3 is TGTGCCAGCAGCACGACACCGAGCTCCTACGAGCAGTACTTC. This chain links TRBV3-1 with TRBJ2-7; D remains unclear. V lost 5 bases to trimming and J lost 0 bases, with 11 bases between them. The V gene's germline CDR1 is LGHDT and CDR2 YNNKEL (reference sequence). This CDR3 region has 14 residues.

This clone is classed as medium-sized. The chain carries TRBV6-2 or TRBV6-3 and TRBJ2-7; D may be TRBD1 (6 bases). CDR1 and CDR2 (germline): MNHEY, SVGEGT. CDR3 length: 16 residues. The germline V and J ends were trimmed by 0 bases and 1 base, with 13 bases remaining between them. CDR3 loop: CASSYSIYRASYEQYF. In DNA, the CDR3 is TGTGCCAGCAGTTACTCGATATACAGGGCTTCCTACGAGCAGTACTTC.

The table lists this clone with a count of one. V usage is TRBV20-1 and J usage is TRBJ2-7; perhaps D is TRBD1 or TRBD2 (5 bases each). Germline CDR1 reads DFQATT; CDR2 reads SNEGSKA (reference sequence). The CDR3 is 14 amino acids. Trimming shortened V by 2 bases and J by 1 base, and 12 bases separated the two germline ends. The CDR3 nucleotides read TGCAGTGCTAGACAGGGTACTAGATCCTACGAGCAGTACTTC. It codes for CSARQGTRSYEQYF.

This clone came up many times. The chain is built from TRBV4-2 and TRBJ2-2; 7 positions match TRBD2. Looked up from germline, CDR1 is LGHNA and CDR2 is YNFKEQ. The CDR3 sequence is 17 residues long. The J segment lost 0 bases and the V segment lost 0 bases, leaving 4 bases of the junction unmatched. This chain's CDR3 is CASSQDTAGANTGELFF. CDR3 DNA: TGTGCCAGCAGCCAAGATACGGCGGGAGCGAACACCGGGGAGCTGTTTTTT.

The J gene is TRBJ2-3, the V gene TRBV9; D remains unclear. Germline V gives CDR1 SGDLS, CDR2 YYNGEE. The CDR3 sequence is 13 residues long. V was shortened by 0 bases and J by 7 bases, with 9 bases between the two germline ends. CDR3 protein: CASSVDPLNTQYF. The CDR3 region has the DNA TGTGCCAGCAGCGTAGATCCCCTGAATACGCAGTATTTT.

This clone appeared many times. The chain couples TRBV4-1 to TRBJ1-6; no clear D. Germline values: CDR1 MGHRA, CDR2 YSYEKL. V was clipped by 0 bases and J by 0 bases, with 15 bases between them. The CDR3 runs 19 residues. The CDR3 region has the DNA TGCGCCAGCAGCCAAGATACGCGACTCCGGAGCTCCTATAATTCACCCCTCCACTTT. It encodes CASSQDTRLRSSYNSPLHF.

The J gene is TRBJ2-2, the V gene TRBV11-2, with 9 bases lining up with TRBD2. V shed 5 bases, J shed 6 bases, and the junction held 7 bases outside the gene matches. Germline assignment: CDR1 SGHAT and CDR2 FQNNGV. The CDR3 is 15 amino acids. The CDR3 region is CASSMTSGHSGELFF. The CDR3 DNA reads TGTGCCAGCAGCATGACTAGCGGCCACTCCGGGGAGCTGTTTTTT.

This clone showed up many times. V gene TRBV30 combines with J gene TRBJ2-1; 7 bases match TRBD1. V lost 4 bases and J lost 4; bases outside the gene matches: 7. There are 14 residues in the CDR3. Germline assignment: CDR1 GTSNPN and CDR2 SVGIG (reference sequence). In DNA, the CDR3 is TGTGCCTGGAACCGGCAGGACAGGTACAATGAGCAGTTCTTC. Residues: CAWNRQDRYNEQFF.

This clone was counted only a few times. The chain carries TRBV28 and TRBJ2-3, with a weak D call TRBD2 (6 bases). The germline V and J ends were trimmed by 5 bases and 4 bases, with 16 bases remaining between them. This CDR3 has 15 residues. Looked up from germline, CDR1 is MDHEN and CDR2 is SYDVKM. Written as DNA, the CDR3 is TGTGCCAGCAGTCCTTCTAGCGCTAGGCCAGATACGCAGTATTTT. Translated: CASSPSSARPDTQYF. The full variable domain, its missing parts supplied by reference TRBV28 and TRBJ2-3, is DVKVTQSSRYLVKRTGEKVFLECVQDMDHENMFWYRQDPGLGLRLIYFSYDVKMKEKGDIPEGYSVSREKKERFSLILESASTNQTSMYLCASSPSSARPDTQYFGPGTRLTVL.

Comment on this clone: One end of the junction does not line up with germline, which may come from a read error. The V and J genes are TRBV11-2 and TRBJ1-6; possibly TRBD1 for D (5 bases). CDR3 length: 13 amino acids. Germline-derived CDR1 and CDR2 are SGHAT and FQNNGV. This CDR3 reads CVSSYAGTSPLNF. The CDR3 DNA reads TGTGTCAGCAGCTACGCAGGGACTTCACCCCTCAACTTT.

This clone was counted ten times or more. The gene calls are TRBV7-8 and TRBJ1-4; D gene unclear. The CDR3 has 19 amino acids. Germline assignment: CDR1 SGHVS and CDR2 FQNEAQ. Deletions cut 1 base from V and 0 bases from J, with 18 bases between. CDR3 amino acids: CASSLVGRTTTATNEKLFF. CDR3 DNA sequence: TGTGCCAGCAGCTTAGTTGGCAGGACGACGACGGCAACTAATGAAAAACTGTTTTTT.

J is TRBJ2-5 and V is TRBV28; D gene ambiguous. The V end lost 6 bases, the J end lost 5 bases, and 16 bases lay between the germline ends. CDR3 size: 14 residues. Germline V gene sequence: CDR1 MDHEN, CDR2 SYDVKM. This CDR3 reads CASRTALNPETQYF. Here the CDR3 DNA reads TGTGCCAGCAGGACCGCCCTAAACCCGGAGACCCAGTACTTC.